These T cell receptor beta chains were read from a single sample in a study of blood T cell repertoires in COVID-19. This table comes from immunoSEQ multiplex PCR, and its TCRdb copy is limited to in-frame clones, with some not included. The data show about 96,000 clones, about 90% seen once. Sequenced sample: peripheral blood. The receptors here all came from a human donor with COVID-19, enrolled during active disease. The donor label of this sample is uncertain. Each CDR3 is given with its conserved first and last residue. The D gene is left open where the match is weak. Only part of the rows carry a size: once, few, many, or a class if the clone is expanded.

D gene	clone size	V gene	J gene	CDR3 protein	CDR3 DNA
TRBD1	NA	TRBV5-6	TRBJ1-5	CASSSPSRDRALDQPQHF	TGTGCCAGCAGCTCCCCCAGCAGGGACAGGGCGTTGGATCAGCCCCAGCATTTT
NA	once	TRBV28	TRBJ2-7	CASRSGTQVYEQYF	TGTGCCAGCAGATCCGGGACACAAGTTTACGAGCAGTACTTC
NA	NA	TRBV9	TRBJ1-1	CASSGTESYNTEAFF	TGTGCCAGCAGCGGGACAGAGTCTTACAACACTGAAGCTTTCTTT
NA	few	TRBV3-1/TRBV3-2	TRBJ1-3	CASSYSQGYGNTIYF	TGTGCCAGCAGCTATAGCCAGGGGTACGGAAACACCATATATTTT
NA	NA	TRBV7-6	TRBJ1-1	CASSLARETNTEAFF	TGTGCCAGCAGCTTAGCCCGGGAAACGAACACTGAAGCTTTCTTT
NA	few	TRBV2	TRBJ1-2	CASNPNLEVGGGYTF	TGTGCCAGCAATCCGAACCTCGAAGTCGGCGGTGGCTACACCTTC
TRBD2	NA	TRBV15	TRBJ2-3	CATRSSGGNRDTQYF	TGTGCCACCCGGTCTAGCGGGGGGAATAGAGATACGCAGTATTTT
NA	NA	TRBV5-1	TRBJ2-7	CASSYNPRGADAYEQYF	TGCGCCAGCAGCTACAACCCCAGGGGTGCGGATGCCTACGAGCAGTACTTC
TRBD1	NA	TRBV3-1/TRBV3-2	TRBJ1-2	CASSHVAGQGGRGYTF	TGTGCCAGCAGCCACGTCGCGGGACAGGGCGGGAGAGGCTACACCTTC
NA	NA	TRBV19	TRBJ2-5	CASTAGLGVQETQYF	TGTGCCAGTACGGCAGGGTTAGGGGTCCAAGAGACCCAGTACTTC
TRBD1	NA	TRBV28	TRBJ1-4	CASSSLATGLKEKLFF	TGTGCCAGCAGTTCCCTGGCGACAGGGTTAAAGGAAAAACTGTTTTTT
NA	NA	TRBV2	TRBJ1-1	CASSDILGLMNTEAFF	TGTGCCAGCAGCGACATCCTCGGTCTTATGAACACTGAAGCTTTCTTT
TRBD1	NA	TRBV10-3	TRBJ1-2	CAISERQGGRGYTF	TGTGCCATCAGTGAGAGGCAGGGGGGCCGTGGCTACACCTTC
NA	NA	TRBV14	TRBJ2-2	CASSLGRGELFF	TGTGCCAGCAGCCTGGGGCGCGGGGAGCTGTTTTTT
NA	NA	TRBV4-2	TRBJ2-7	CASSADRRSYEQYF	TGTGCCAGCAGCGCAGACAGACGCTCCTACGAGCAGTACTTC
NA	NA	TRBV25-1	TRBJ2-1	CASSESLTYNEQFF	TGTGCCAGCAGTGAAAGTCTGACATACAATGAGCAGTTCTTC
NA	NA	TRBV9	TRBJ1-6	CASSLPREGSPLHF	TGTGCCAGCAGCCTCCCTAGGGAGGGTTCACCCCTCCACTTT
TRBD1	NA	TRBV4-1	TRBJ1-5	CASSSHGQGNQPQHF	TGCGCCAGCAGCTCCCACGGACAGGGAAATCAGCCCCAGCATTTT
NA	NA	TRBV2	TRBJ2-5	CASGGLRETQYF	TGTGCCAGCGGAGGGTTGAGGGAGACCCAGTACTTC
NA	NA	TRBV7-9	TRBJ2-3	CASSGQRFLQDTQYF	TGTGCCAGCAGCGGACAACGGTTTTTGCAAGATACGCAGTATTTT
NA	NA	TRBV5-1	TRBJ2-7	CASSDNQGEEQYF	TGCGCCAGCAGCGATAATCAGGGTGAGGAGCAGTACTTC
TRBD2	once	TRBV10-3	TRBJ2-7	CAISELGLAGGPVEQYF	TGTGCCATCAGTGAGTTGGGACTAGCGGGAGGGCCGGTCGAGCAGTACTTC
NA	NA	TRBV30	TRBJ2-1	CAWNGGAPYNEQFF	TGTGCCTGGAATGGCGGAGCTCCTTACAATGAGCAGTTCTTC
NA	NA	TRBV5-6	TRBJ1-4	CASSLSGVSPTNEKLFF	TGTGCCAGCAGCTTGTCCGGGGTCTCCCCTACTAATGAAAAACTGTTTTTT
TRBD2	NA	TRBV24-1	TRBJ2-1	CATSDPASGSQYNEQFF	TGTGCCACCAGTGACCCCGCAAGCGGGAGTCAGTACAATGAGCAGTTCTTC
TRBD1	few	TRBV7-9	TRBJ1-1	CASSFVTGRNTEAFF	TGTGCCAGCAGCTTCGTGACAGGGAGGAACACTGAAGCTTTCTTT
NA	few	TRBV3-1/TRBV3-2	TRBJ1-4	CASSQGGQNEKLFF	TGTGCCAGCAGCCAAGGGGGCCAAAATGAAAAACTGTTTTTT
NA	once	TRBV11-1	TRBJ2-2	CASSSQGILNTGELFF	TGTGCCAGCAGCTCTCAGGGAATTTTAAACACCGGGGAGCTGTTTTTT
TRBD1	NA	TRBV6-5	TRBJ1-2	CASSYRQGKNYGYTF	TGTGCCAGCAGTTACCGACAGGGGAAGAACTATGGCTACACCTTC
NA	NA	TRBV30	TRBJ1-3	CATGGAGNTIYF	TGTGCCACGGGGGGAGCTGGAAACACCATATATTTT
TRBD2	NA	TRBV19	TRBJ2-6	CASSSVLAGPGGANVLTF	TGTGCCAGTAGTTCGGTACTAGCGGGGCCCGGAGGGGCCAACGTCCTGACTTTC
TRBD2	few	TRBV12-3/TRBV12-4	TRBJ2-1	CASQGLAHNEQFF	TGTGCCAGCCAGGGACTAGCCCACAATGAGCAGTTCTTC
TRBD1	NA	TRBV6-5	TRBJ1-6	CASSQGAGYSPLHF	TGTGCCAGCAGTCAGGGGGCAGGATATTCACCCCTCCACTTT
NA	NA	TRBV5-1	TRBJ1-6	CASSLGDRSSSPLHF	TGCGCCAGCAGCTTGGGTGACAGGTCCAGTTCACCCCTCCACTTT
TRBD1	NA	TRBV4-1	TRBJ1-4	CASDGTGGEKLFF	TGCGCCAGCGATGGGACAGGGGGAGAAAAACTGTTTTTT
TRBD2	NA	TRBV7-6	TRBJ2-1	CASSLGLAGGQGEQFF	TGTGCCAGCAGCTTAGGACTAGCGGGGGGGCAGGGTGAGCAGTTCTTC
TRBD1	NA	TRBV7-9	TRBJ1-2	CASSARTGNYGYTF	TGTGCCAGCAGCGCGCGGACAGGGAACTATGGCTACACCTTC
NA	NA	TRBV14	TRBJ2-2	CASSHGNVGELFF	TGTGCCAGCAGCCACGGTAACGTCGGGGAGCTGTTTTTT
NA	NA	TRBV29-1	TRBJ1-1	CSVEGVGEAFF	TGCAGCGTTGAAGGAGTCGGTGAAGCTTTCTTT
TRBD1	once	TRBV5-1	TRBJ2-7	CASSTPSGDSYEQYF	TGCGCCAGCAGCACGCCCAGTGGGGACAGTTACGAGCAGTACTTC
TRBD2	NA	TRBV7-3	TRBJ2-3	CASSTTGGTDTQYF	TGTGCCAGCAGCACGACCGGGGGGACAGATACGCAGTATTTT